This record covers a single T cell receptor (beta chain). Germline CDR1 reads SQVTM; CDR2 reads ANQGSEA. Deletions cut 3 bases from V and 4 bases from J, with 10 bases between. The CDR3 is 14 residues long. The source of the sample is a study of T cell responses to AZD1222 COVID-19 vaccine. TCRdb keeps only in-frame clones here, not all; method: immunoSEQ multiplex PCR. The repertoire includes 90,000 to 150,000 clones, approximately 83% of them detected once, and roughly 9% sits in the top ten. This material consisted of peripheral blood, taken on day 0 of AZD1222 vaccination. The chain links TRBV29-1 to TRBJ2-6; tentatively, D is TRBD1 or TRBD2 (5 bases each). The TCR comes from an adult in good health. This chain's CDR3 is CSVESGPGANVLTF. The DNA of the CDR3 is TGCAGCGTTGAGTCGGGGCCCGGGGCCAACGTCCTGACTTTC.